The following is a T cell receptor (beta chain) sequence with its context. The antigen is not known. The template used for profiling TCR beta VDJ and CDR3 was genomic DNA. TCRdb reprocessed the reads with MiXCR, giving one entry per CDR3 protein. The sample lists around 170,000 distinct CDR3 sequences, 48% occurring once. The data stem from a study of CD8+CD57+ T cells in acquired aplastic anemia. Study information: Sorting CD4+ and CD8+ cells gave DNA averaging approximately 3 ug.

V gave up 10 bases and J gave up 0 bases, with 12 bases separating them. The CDR3 has 13 amino acids. CDR1 and CDR2 from the germline V gene are LNHDA and SQIVND (reference sequence). The patients chosen for sequencing had shown expansion of CD8+CD57+ cells (detected by flow cytometry). The diagnosis in all patients was severe acquired aplastic anemia. Study-level points and caveats: Patients had approximately 30 CD8+ CDR3 sequences in common with controls (the shared set).

The sequence was obtained from a human donor with aplastic anemia. The specimen sequenced was sorted CD4+, CD8+, or CD8+CD57+ T cells (not recorded which) from PBMCs. The rearrangement uses TRBV19 and TRBJ1-2, with a weak D call TRBD1 (5 bases). CDR3 region: CATWGSANYGYTF. The CDR3 DNA sequence: TGTGCCACCTGGGGGTCCGCTAACTATGGCTACACCTTC.